These 27 T cell receptor beta chains were all obtained from the same sample, sequenced in a study of blood T cell repertoires in COVID-19. The repertoire was sequenced with immunoSEQ multiplex PCR; TCRdb's copy has only in-frame clones and lacks some. Of some 96,000 clones in the sample, roughly 79% were seen once. Sequencing was performed on peripheral blood. These receptors all come from a man between 65 and 85 years old with active or convalescent COVID-19.

The V gene is TRBV19, the J gene TRBJ2-6; 8 bases agree with TRBD1. With 7 bases clipped from V and 2 bases from J, the junction kept 10 bases outside the gene matches. The length of the CDR3 is 17 residues. From germline, CDR1 is LNHDA and CDR2 SQIVND (reference sequence). CDR3 sequence: CASNGRVTGAGANVLTF. CDR3 DNA: TGTGCCAGTAATGGTCGTGTGACAGGGGCTGGGGCCAACGTCCTGACTTTC.

The chain links TRBV7-6 to TRBJ2-1; TRBD2 aligns across 7 bases. J lost 11 bases, V lost 4 bases, and 5 bases had no gene match. This CDR3 region has 12 residues. Looked up from germline, CDR1 is SGHVS and CDR2 is FNYEAQ. CDR3 DNA: TGTGCCAGCAGCTCGACGGGGGGACAGCAGTTCTTC. This gives the protein CASSSTGGQQFF.

The chain is built from TRBV7-2 and TRBJ1-2; maybe TRBD1 (5 bases). Trimming pared 5 bases from V and 13 bases from J, leaving 23 bases between. Looked up from germline, CDR1 is SGHTA and CDR2 is FQGNSA. CDR3 length: 14 amino acids. The CDR3 is CASSPGHTLSASTF. CDR3 coding DNA: TGTGCCAGCAGCCCCGGACACACCCTTTCGGCGAGCACCTTC.

This clone showed up just a few times. The rearrangement links TRBV28 to TRBJ2-2; the match to TRBD1 covers 7 bases. V was clipped by 7 bases and J by 1 base; unmatched bases: 6. Germline-derived CDR1 and CDR2 are MDHEN and SYDVKM. This CDR3 has 15 amino acids. The CDR3 protein is CASIPGQLNTGELFF. Written as DNA, the CDR3 is TGTGCCAGCATTCCGGGACAGCTGAACACCGGGGAGCTGTTTTTT.

The rearrangement links TRBV18 to TRBJ1-3, with D unresolved. This CDR3 is built from 15 residues. Trimming shortened V by 3 bases and J by 0 bases, and 9 bases separated the two germline ends. Germline V gene lookup returns CDR1 KGHSH and CDR2 LQKENI. CDR3 region: CASSPSKSSGNTIYF. CDR3 in DNA: TGTGCCAGCTCACCGTCCAAGAGCTCTGGAAACACCATATATTTT.

The CDR3 is CASSLAPGGPNQPQHF. The CDR3 bases are TGTGCCAGCAGCTTGGCCCCCGGGGGGCCTAATCAGCCCCAGCATTTT. The chain recombines TRBV5-5 with TRBJ1-5; possibly TRBD1 for D (6 bases). Germline lookup yields CDR1 SGHKS and CDR2 YYEKEE (reference sequence). This CDR3 contains 16 residues. With 0 bases removed from V and 4 bases from J, the gap between germline ends came to 14 bases.

The chain links TRBV19 to TRBJ1-5; D is possibly TRBD1 (6 bases). V lost 6 bases to trimming and J lost 6 bases, with 21 bases between them. Germline CDR1 is LNHDA and CDR2 is SQIVND (reference sequence). This CDR3 has 16 residues. Written as DNA, the CDR3 is TGTGCCAGTAGCCCTTATGGCAGGGGAGGGAGTCAGCCCCAGCATTTT. Protein sequence: CASSPYGRGGSQPQHF.

This chain uses TRBV5-1 with TRBJ2-3; D gene unclear. V shed 0 bases and J shed 6 bases, with 17 bases lying between them. The CDR3 has 16 residues. Germline values: CDR1 SGHRS, CDR2 YFSETQ. CDR3 nucleotide sequence: TGCGCCAGCAGCTTGGAGACGCGACGGTACGGGGATACGCAGTATTTT. This encodes CASSLETRRYGDTQYF.

This chain connects TRBV5-5 to TRBJ2-1, with 8 positions matching TRBD2. Trimming removed 1 base from V and 6 bases from J; junction bases left unmatched: 3. The CDR3 runs to 14 residues. CDR1 and CDR2 from the germline V gene are SGHKS and YYEKEE (reference sequence). The CDR3, as DNA: TGTGCCAGCAGCTTGACTAGCGGCTCCAATGAGCAGTTCTTC. Translating it yields CASSLTSGSNEQFF.

CDR3 DNA: TGCGCCAGCAGCCAAGGACTAGCTGGAGGGGCAGATACGCAGTATTTT. It translates to CASSQGLAGGADTQYF. This rearrangement joins TRBV4-1 to TRBJ2-3; 7 nucleotides line up with TRBD2. The CDR3 contains 16 residues. V shed 1 base and J 4 bases; nucleotides not matched to a gene: 8. Germline V gene lookup returns CDR1 MGHRA and CDR2 YSYEKL.

The chain carries TRBV25-1 and TRBJ2-5, with 7 positions matching TRBD1. CDR1 is MGHDK, CDR2 SYGVNS, per germline. The V gene end was trimmed by 1 base and the J gene end by 4 bases; junction bases not matched to a gene: 12. CDR3 size: 17 residues. CDR3 loop: CASSEFVGGSGGETQYF. As DNA, the CDR3 is TGTGCCAGCAGTGAATTTGTTGGTGGGTCAGGGGGAGAGACCCAGTACTTC. Full variable domain (remainder filled in from reference TRBV25-1 and TRBJ2-5): EADIYQTPRYLVIGTGKKITLECSQTMGHDKMYWYQQDPGMELHLIHYSYGVNSTEKGDLSSESTVSRIRTEHFPLTLESARPSHTSQYLCASSEFVGGSGGETQYFGPGTRLLVL.

The chain employs TRBV5-1 and TRBJ2-5, with 8 positions matching TRBD2. Germline V gene sequence: CDR1 SGHRS, CDR2 YFSETQ. CDR3 length equals 15 residues. V was pared by 4 bases and J by 1 base, with 6 bases of the junction left unmatched. The CDR3: CASSPQLAVQETQYF. The CDR3 nucleotides read TGCGCCAGCAGCCCGCAACTAGCGGTCCAAGAGACCCAGTACTTC.

J is TRBJ2-1 and V is TRBV20-1, with a weak D call TRBD2 (6 bases). The ends were cut back, 3 bases at V and 4 bases at J, with 13 bases in the middle. This CDR3 is 14 amino acids long. Germline V gives CDR1 DFQATT, CDR2 SNEGSKA (reference sequence). CDR3 amino acids: CSASWIAEYNEQFF. CDR3 DNA sequence: TGCAGTGCTAGTTGGATAGCGGAGTACAATGAGCAGTTCTTC.

The V call is TRBV2, the J call TRBJ2-5; 12 bases fit TRBD2. This CDR3 has 16 residues. CDR1 SNHLY and CDR2 FYNNEI come from the germline V gene. The ends lost 4 bases at V and 3 bases at J; junction bases unmatched: 6. CDR3 DNA: TGTGCCAGCAGTGTCTTCGCTAGCGGGAGGGAAGAGACCCAGTACTTC. Residues: CASSVFASGREETQYF.

The chain carries TRBV7-3 and TRBJ2-1; the D gene is possibly TRBD1 (6 bases). Trimming took off 4 bases at V and 7 bases at J, with 11 bases between the two ends. The CDR3 loop spans 13 amino acids. Germline V gives CDR1 SGHTA, CDR2 FQGTGA. CDR3 nucleotide sequence: TGTGCCAGCAGCTGGACAGTCTCTAATGAGCAGTTCTTC. Encoded protein: CASSWTVSNEQFF. Together with reference TRBV7-3 and TRBJ2-1, the CDR3 gives the full variable domain: GAGVSQTPSNKVTEKGKYVELRCDPISGHTALYWYRQSLGQGPEFLIYFQGTGAADDSGLPNDRFFAVRPEGSVSTLKIQRTERGDSAVYLCASSWTVSNEQFFGPGTRLTVL.

The CDR3 region is CASSVSDGVEQYF. Written as DNA, the CDR3 is TGTGCCAGCAGTGTATCCGACGGGGTGGAGCAGTACTTC. The rearrangement links TRBV12-3 or TRBV12-4 to TRBJ2-7; D perhaps matches TRBD2 (5 bases). This CDR3 is built from 13 residues. Trimming shortened V by 5 bases and J by 7 bases, and 15 bases separated the two germline ends.

This chain connects TRBV5-1 to TRBJ1-1, with D tentatively TRBD1 (6 bases). The CDR3 covers 15 residues. In germline, CDR1 is SGHRS, CDR2 YFSETQ. V was clipped by 5 bases and J by 3 bases, with 17 bases between them. This CDR3 is CASSPLQGLDTEAFF. Written as DNA, the CDR3 is TGCGCCAGCAGTCCGCTACAGGGTTTGGACACTGAAGCTTTCTTT.

The V gene is TRBV11-2, the J gene TRBJ1-1, with 8 bases identical to TRBD1. This CDR3 comprises 15 residues. V shed 5 bases, J shed 5 bases, and the junction held 10 bases outside the gene matches. The germline gives CDR1 SGHAT, CDR2 FQNNGV. The CDR3 region is CASSTPWTGRTEAFF. CDR3 sequence (DNA): TGTGCCAGCAGCACGCCTTGGACAGGGCGTACTGAAGCTTTCTTT. Based on the CDR3 plus reference TRBV11-2 and TRBJ1-1, the full variable domain is EAGVAQSPRYKIIEKRQSVAFWCNPISGHATLYWYQQILGQGPKLLIQFQNNGVVDDSQLPKDRFSAERLKGVDSTLKIQPAKLEDSAVYLCASSTPWTGRTEAFFGQGTRLTVV.

The chain carries TRBV3-1 (or the pseudogene TRBV3-2) and TRBJ1-2, with 8 positions matching TRBD1. Unmatched junction bases numbered 2, after V lost 1 base and J lost 4 bases. The CDR3 totals 14 residues. CDR1 is LGHDT, CDR2 YNNKEL, per germline (reference sequence). DNA of the CDR3: TGTGCCAGCAGCCAAGCGGACAGGGCCTATGGCTACACCTTC. It specifies CASSQADRAYGYTF.

The chain combines TRBV23-1 with TRBJ2-7, with D uncertain. TRBV23-1 is recorded as an ORF, its role being uncertain. Trimming took 5 bases from V and 3 from J, leaving 14 bases between them. The CDR3 length is 14 residues. For the CDR3, the DNA is TGCGCCAGCAGTTACCGGTCCTCGTTCTACGAGCAGTACTTC. Translation: CASSYRSSFYEQYF.

J is TRBJ1-3 and V is TRBV30; tentatively, D is TRBD1 (6 bases). Germline V CDR1 and CDR2: GTSNPN, SVGIG (reference sequence). Trimming shortened V by 3 bases and J by 0 bases, and 9 bases separated the two germline ends. The CDR3 is 14 amino acids. The CDR3 nucleotides read TGTGCCTGGAGCGACAGGCGCTCTGGAAACACCATATATTTT. It encodes CAWSDRRSGNTIYF.

The CDR3 region is CASGRGTEAFF. The CDR3 region has the DNA TGTGCCAGCGGTAGGGGCACTGAAGCTTTCTTT. The V gene is TRBV3-1 (or the pseudogene TRBV3-2), the J gene TRBJ1-1; perhaps TRBD1 as D (5 bases). Trimming removed 8 bases from V and 4 bases from J, with 8 bases in between. The CDR3 consists of 11 residues. The germline V gene has CDR1 LGHDT and CDR2 YNNKEL (reference sequence).

The rearrangement links TRBV19 to TRBJ2-1, with 13 bases that match TRBD2. This CDR3 contains 18 residues. The V gene's germline CDR1 is LNHDA and CDR2 SQIVND (reference sequence). V lost 4 bases to trimming and J lost 4 bases; unmatched junction nucleotides: 10. The chain's CDR3 is CASSRDRGLAGLYNEQFF. The CDR3 DNA sequence: TGTGCCAGTAGTAGGGACAGGGGACTAGCGGGACTATACAATGAGCAGTTCTTC. Full variable domain (remainder filled in from reference TRBV19 and TRBJ2-1): DGGITQSPKYLFRKEGQNVTLSCEQNLNHDAMYWYRQDPGQGLRLIYYSQIVNDFQKGDIAEGYSVSREKKESFPLTVTSAQKNPTAFYLCASSRDRGLAGLYNEQFFGPGTRLTVL.

The V call is TRBV2, the J call TRBJ1-1, with D hard to call. This CDR3 has 12 residues. Germline CDR1 is SNHLY and CDR2 is FYNNEI. Trimming stripped 2 bases from V and 9 bases from J, with 10 bases between. CDR3 coding DNA: TGTGCCAGCAGTGAACTCTCGGAGCAAGCTTTCTTT. Translation: CASSELSEQAFF.

The chain employs TRBV10-3 and TRBJ2-5, with TRBD2 matching 11 bases. This CDR3 is 17 amino acids long. Trimming cost V 3 bases and J 3 bases; bases outside gene matches: 9. Germline loops: CDR1 ENHRY, CDR2 SYGVKD. DNA for the CDR3: TGTGCCATCAGTGACTCAATAGCGGGAGGGCCAAAAGAGACCCAGTACTTC. It encodes CAISDSIAGGPKETQYF.

This clone was recorded only once. The V and J genes are TRBV7-2 and TRBJ2-7; 8 positions agree with TRBD2. CDR3 length equals 13 residues. Germline CDR1 reads SGHTA; CDR2 reads FQGNSA. J was trimmed by 6 bases and V by 3 bases; bases with no gene match: 4. CDR3 amino acids: CASSLGLGSEQYF. The CDR3 DNA follows: TGTGCCAGCAGCTTGGGACTAGGTTCCGAGCAGTACTTC.

The rearrangement joins TRBV24-1 to TRBJ2-1; 10 bases map to TRBD1. Germline CDR1 and CDR2: KGHDR and SFDVKD. The CDR3 contains 14 residues. The trim removed 5 bases at V and 8 bases at J, leaving 5 bases unmatched. The DNA for the CDR3 is TGTGCCACCAGTGGCGCTGGACAGGGGGATGAGCAGTTCTTC. As protein: CATSGAGQGDEQFF.